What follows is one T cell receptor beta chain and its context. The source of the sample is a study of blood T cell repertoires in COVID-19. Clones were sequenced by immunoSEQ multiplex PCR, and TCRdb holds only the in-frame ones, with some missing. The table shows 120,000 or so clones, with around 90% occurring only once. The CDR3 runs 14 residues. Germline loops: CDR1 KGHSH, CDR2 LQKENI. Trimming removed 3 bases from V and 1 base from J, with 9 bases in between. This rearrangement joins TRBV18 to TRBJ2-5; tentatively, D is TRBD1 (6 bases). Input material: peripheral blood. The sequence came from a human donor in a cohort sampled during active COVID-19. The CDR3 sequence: CASSPTGIQETQYF. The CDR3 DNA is TGTGCCAGCTCACCCACAGGGATCCAAGAGACCCAGTACTTC.